This TCR beta chain derives from a study of beta chain features in type 1 diabetes. This clone was counted a few times. Its antigen is unknown. Since all of the isolated RNA was reverse transcribed, expressed TCRB transcripts were what got sequenced. Sequencing was performed with immunoSEQ multiplex PCR; in TCRdb, only in-frame clones are kept and a portion is missing. The sample includes a few hundred thousand clones, approximately 12% seen only once; the top ten take roughly 0.015%. Study results and limitations: Among all four CD4+ subsets, Type 1 diabetes patients had TCRB CDR3s that were moderately but significantly shorter. It was not settled here whether HLA type affects TCRB rearrangement.

The CDR3 length is 18 residues. Trimming at V came to 3 bases and at J to 5 bases, leaving 11 bases not matched to a gene. Looked up from germline, CDR1 is MNHEY and CDR2 is SMNVEV (reference sequence). Sorting produced populations that all topped 95% purity. The sequencing input was naive CD4+ T cells from blood. This sequence was found in a woman aged 18 to 35 with type 1 diabetes. V is TRBV27 and J is TRBJ2-1; 12 positions agree with TRBD2. The CDR3 DNA reads as TGTGCCAGCAGTTTCCGGACTAGCGGGAACCCGACGGACAATGAGCAGTTCTTC. Residues: CASSFRTSGNPTDNEQFF.